The rows below give T cell receptor beta chains drawn from one sample of a study of persistence of HIV-infected CD4 T cells. These receptors are not linked to any known antigen. This table comes from immunoSEQ multiplex PCR, and its TCRdb copy is limited to in-frame clones, with some not included. This sample has over 10,000 clones, with about 66% found just once. The sequences come from CD4+ T cells sorted from PBMCs after approximately 19-hour stimulation, collected from a patient who received antiretroviral therapy. These receptors were obtained from an adult man with HIV who was CMV-seropositive. The CDR3 runs from the conserved cysteine through the conserved F or W. D genes are given only for firm matches. Clone sizes are given selectively: once, few, many, or a class where the clone is expanded.

cdr3_length: 14
j_call: TRBJ2-1
v_call: TRBV28
d_call: NA
clone_size: NA
cdr3_aa: CASSLGADYNEQFF
cdr3_nt: TGTGCCAGCAGTTTAGGAGCGGACTACAATGAGCAGTTCTTC

cdr3_length: 14
j_call: TRBJ1-3
v_call: TRBV19
d_call: NA
clone_size: few
cdr3_aa: CASHTAGTGNTIYF
cdr3_nt: TGTGCCAGTCACACGGCAGGAACTGGAAACACCATATATTTT

cdr3_length: 15
j_call: TRBJ2-1
v_call: TRBV4-1
d_call: TRBD2
clone_size: few
cdr3_aa: CASSRASGAWGEQFF
cdr3_nt: TGCGCCAGCAGCCGCGCTAGCGGGGCCTGGGGTGAGCAGTTCTTC

cdr3_length: 13
j_call: TRBJ1-5
v_call: TRBV6-1
d_call: NA
clone_size: NA
cdr3_aa: CASSEFPRQPQHF
cdr3_nt: TGTGCCAGCAGTGAATTCCCAAGGCAGCCCCAGCATTTT

cdr3_length: 15
j_call: TRBJ2-7
v_call: TRBV2
d_call: TRBD2
clone_size: NA
cdr3_aa: CASRGGGSARHEQYF
cdr3_nt: TGTGCCAGCAGGGGGGGAGGGTCGGCCCGCCACGAGCAGTACTTC

cdr3_length: 15
j_call: TRBJ2-7
v_call: TRBV6-5
d_call: NA
clone_size: few
cdr3_aa: CASSPSWGSSYEQYF
cdr3_nt: TGTGCCAGCAGCCCCTCGTGGGGAAGCTCCTACGAGCAGTACTTC

cdr3_length: 12
j_call: TRBJ2-3
v_call: TRBV6-6
d_call: NA
clone_size: NA
cdr3_aa: CASTKGRDTQYF
cdr3_nt: TGTGCCAGCACCAAAGGGCGAGATACGCAGTATTTT

cdr3_length: 16
j_call: TRBJ2-1
v_call: TRBV18
d_call: NA
clone_size: once
cdr3_aa: CASSPRTETTYNEQFF
cdr3_nt: TGTGCCAGCTCACCACGCACGGAAACTACCTACAATGAGCAGTTCTTC

cdr3_length: 15
j_call: TRBJ2-1
v_call: TRBV7-2
d_call: NA
clone_size: few
cdr3_aa: CASSLPMNRGDEQFF
cdr3_nt: TGTGCCAGCAGCTTACCAATGAATAGGGGCGATGAGCAGTTCTTC

cdr3_length: 14
j_call: TRBJ1-2
v_call: TRBV18
d_call: NA
clone_size: NA
cdr3_aa: CASSMNTYKNGYTF
cdr3_nt: TGTGCCAGCTCGATGAACACCTACAAAAATGGCTACACCTTC

cdr3_length: 18
j_call: TRBJ2-2
v_call: TRBV21-1
d_call: NA
clone_size: NA
cdr3_aa: CASSKDDGRSPNTGELFF
cdr3_nt: TGTGCCAGCAGCAAAGATGATGGACGCTCGCCGAACACCGGGGAGCTGTTTTTT

cdr3_length: 14
j_call: TRBJ1-5
v_call: TRBV7-2
d_call: TRBD1
clone_size: NA
cdr3_aa: CASSPDRGNQPQHF
cdr3_nt: TGTGCCAGCAGTCCAGACAGGGGCAATCAGCCCCAGCATTTT

cdr3_length: 14
j_call: TRBJ2-1
v_call: TRBV6-4
d_call: NA
clone_size: NA
cdr3_aa: CASSAQSLGDEQFF
cdr3_nt: TGTGCCAGCAGTGCACAATCCCTCGGGGATGAGCAGTTCTTC

cdr3_length: 22
j_call: TRBJ2-1
v_call: TRBV9
d_call: TRBD2
clone_size: NA
cdr3_aa: CASSVVPSGTSGRATGNNEQFF
cdr3_nt: TGTGCCAGCAGCGTAGTGCCCTCCGGGACTAGCGGGAGGGCCACGGGGAACAATGAGCAGTTCTTC

cdr3_length: 14
j_call: TRBJ1-1
v_call: TRBV18
d_call: NA
clone_size: NA
cdr3_aa: CASSPASLNTEAFF
cdr3_nt: TGTGCCAGCTCACCTGCCAGCCTGAACACTGAAGCTTTCTTT

cdr3_length: 10
j_call: TRBJ1-2
v_call: TRBV20-1
d_call: NA
clone_size: NA
cdr3_aa: CSASGRGYTF
cdr3_nt: TGCAGTGCTAGCGGGCGCGGCTACACCTTC

cdr3_length: 14
j_call: TRBJ1-1
v_call: TRBV6-6
d_call: TRBD1
clone_size: few
cdr3_aa: CASSYRAGGTEAFF
cdr3_nt: TGTGCCAGCAGTTATCGGGCAGGGGGCACTGAAGCTTTCTTT

cdr3_length: 17
j_call: TRBJ1-4
v_call: TRBV19
d_call: NA
clone_size: NA
cdr3_aa: CASSASLRPATNEKLFF
cdr3_nt: TGTGCCAGTAGCGCGTCGTTGAGGCCTGCAACTAATGAAAAACTGTTTTTT

cdr3_length: 15
j_call: TRBJ1-6
v_call: TRBV2
d_call: TRBD1
clone_size: few
cdr3_aa: CASRDGQGQNSPLHF
cdr3_nt: TGTGCCAGCAGAGATGGACAGGGGCAAAATTCACCCCTCCACTTT

cdr3_length: 13
j_call: TRBJ1-3
v_call: TRBV30
d_call: NA
clone_size: NA
cdr3_aa: CAWSVGSGNTIYF
cdr3_nt: TGTGCCTGGAGTGTGGGATCTGGAAACACCATATATTTT

cdr3_length: 15
j_call: TRBJ2-1
v_call: TRBV7-8
d_call: TRBD1
clone_size: once
cdr3_aa: CASSPRDRVYNEQFF
cdr3_nt: TGTGCCAGCAGCCCAAGGGACAGGGTTTATAATGAGCAGTTCTTC

cdr3_length: 14
j_call: TRBJ2-1
v_call: TRBV7-2
d_call: NA
clone_size: NA
cdr3_aa: CASSPSGGPYEQFF
cdr3_nt: TGTGCCAGCAGCCCCTCCGGAGGGCCCTATGAGCAGTTCTTC

cdr3_length: 12
j_call: TRBJ1-1
v_call: TRBV6-5
d_call: NA
clone_size: NA
cdr3_aa: CASSYNSREAFF
cdr3_nt: TGTGCCAGCAGTTACAACAGCCGTGAAGCTTTCTTT

cdr3_length: 15
j_call: TRBJ2-3
v_call: TRBV4-3
d_call: TRBD1
clone_size: NA
cdr3_aa: CASSLGQAAGDTQYF
cdr3_nt: TGCGCCAGCAGCCTGGGACAGGCCGCCGGAGATACGCAGTATTTT

cdr3_length: 12
j_call: TRBJ1-1
v_call: TRBV7-8
d_call: TRBD1
clone_size: NA
cdr3_aa: CASSRQGSEAFF
cdr3_nt: TGTGCCAGCAGCCGACAGGGCTCAGAAGCTTTCTTT

cdr3_length: 13
j_call: TRBJ2-1
v_call: TRBV5-3
d_call: NA
clone_size: NA
cdr3_aa: CARSLGPAKGQFF
cdr3_nt: TGTGCCAGAAGCTTGGGTCCGGCGAAGGGGCAGTTCTTC

cdr3_length: 17
j_call: TRBJ2-6
v_call: TRBV25-1
d_call: NA
clone_size: once
cdr3_aa: CASSEYKGRSGANVLTF
cdr3_nt: TGTGCCAGCAGTGAATATAAGGGTCGCTCTGGGGCCAACGTCCTGACTTTC

cdr3_length: 12
j_call: TRBJ1-1
v_call: TRBV6-5
d_call: NA
clone_size: NA
cdr3_aa: CASRTYRNEAFF
cdr3_nt: TGTGCCAGCAGGACCTACAGGAATGAAGCTTTCTTT

cdr3_length: 12
j_call: TRBJ2-5
v_call: TRBV29-1
d_call: NA
clone_size: few
cdr3_aa: CSAGLPQETQYF
cdr3_nt: TGCAGCGCAGGACTCCCCCAAGAGACCCAGTACTTC

cdr3_length: 14
j_call: TRBJ1-1
v_call: TRBV6-5
d_call: NA
clone_size: once
cdr3_aa: CASNQGGLVTEAFF
cdr3_nt: TGTGCCAGCAACCAGGGAGGGTTGGTCACTGAAGCTTTCTTT

cdr3_length: 13
j_call: TRBJ1-2
v_call: TRBV12-3/TRBV12-4
d_call: NA
clone_size: NA
cdr3_aa: CASSLITERGYTF
cdr3_nt: TGTGCCAGCAGTTTAATCACGGAGAGGGGCTACACCTTC

cdr3_length: 13
j_call: TRBJ2-3
v_call: TRBV20-1
d_call: NA
clone_size: NA
cdr3_aa: CSASRQSTDTQYF
cdr3_nt: TGCAGTGCTAGTAGACAGAGCACAGATACGCAGTATTTT

cdr3_length: 16
j_call: TRBJ1-1
v_call: TRBV6-2/TRBV6-3
d_call: TRBD1
clone_size: NA
cdr3_aa: CASSYSRDRANTEAFF
cdr3_nt: TGTGCCAGCAGTTACTCTCGGGACAGGGCCAACACTGAAGCTTTCTTT

cdr3_length: 12
j_call: TRBJ2-7
v_call: TRBV5-1
d_call: NA
clone_size: NA
cdr3_aa: CASKGSPYEQYF
cdr3_nt: TGCGCCAGCAAGGGGAGTCCCTACGAGCAGTACTTC

cdr3_length: 17
j_call: TRBJ1-2
v_call: TRBV5-4
d_call: TRBD1
clone_size: few
cdr3_aa: CASSYGTGSGDNYGYTF
cdr3_nt: TGTGCCAGCAGCTATGGGACAGGGTCGGGCGATAACTATGGCTACACCTTC

cdr3_length: 15
j_call: TRBJ1-1
v_call: TRBV19
d_call: NA
clone_size: NA
cdr3_aa: CASSIGTAVDTEAFF
cdr3_nt: TGTGCCAGTAGTATAGGGACAGCGGTGGACACTGAAGCTTTCTTT

cdr3_length: 13
j_call: TRBJ2-3
v_call: TRBV19
d_call: NA
clone_size: NA
cdr3_aa: CASPKRVTDTQYF
cdr3_nt: TGTGCCAGCCCCAAGCGGGTCACAGATACGCAGTATTTT

cdr3_length: 16
j_call: TRBJ2-3
v_call: TRBV7-2
d_call: TRBD2
clone_size: NA
cdr3_aa: CASSLRAGGPGDTQYF
cdr3_nt: TGTGCCAGCAGCCTTAGAGCGGGAGGGCCGGGAGATACGCAGTATTTT

cdr3_length: 14
j_call: TRBJ2-7
v_call: TRBV7-9
d_call: NA
clone_size: few
cdr3_aa: CASRPGLKSDEQYF
cdr3_nt: TGTGCCAGCAGACCCGGGCTAAAGTCTGACGAGCAGTACTTC

cdr3_length: 15
j_call: TRBJ2-5
v_call: TRBV25-1
d_call: TRBD2
clone_size: NA
cdr3_aa: CASSARSSGSETQYF
cdr3_nt: TGTGCCAGCAGTGCAAGAAGTAGCGGGAGTGAGACCCAGTACTTC

cdr3_length: 13
j_call: TRBJ2-7
v_call: TRBV23-1
d_call: TRBD2
clone_size: NA
cdr3_aa: CASSPGREDEQYF
cdr3_nt: TGCGCCAGCAGCCCCGGCCGGGAGGACGAGCAGTACTTC

cdr3_length: 14
j_call: TRBJ1-1
v_call: TRBV28
d_call: NA
clone_size: NA
cdr3_aa: CASSLGWGGTEAFF
cdr3_nt: TGTGCCAGCAGTTTAGGGTGGGGTGGCACTGAAGCTTTCTTT

cdr3_length: 15
j_call: TRBJ1-1
v_call: TRBV6-2/TRBV6-3
d_call: NA
clone_size: NA
cdr3_aa: CASSYRWAGNTEAFF
cdr3_nt: TGTGCCAGCAGTTACCGGTGGGCAGGGAACACTGAAGCTTTCTTT

cdr3_length: 14
j_call: TRBJ1-5
v_call: TRBV7-8
d_call: NA
clone_size: medium-sized
cdr3_aa: CASSSRQSNQPQHF
cdr3_nt: TGTGCCAGCAGCTCGCGACAGAGCAATCAGCCCCAGCATTTT

cdr3_length: 15
j_call: TRBJ1-1
v_call: TRBV7-9
d_call: TRBD1
clone_size: few
cdr3_aa: CASNPPGQLNTEAFF
cdr3_nt: TGTGCCAGCAATCCCCCGGGACAGTTGAACACTGAAGCTTTCTTT